This T cell receptor (beta chain) was obtained from a study of shared clonotypes between healthy human individuals. The donors were adults (healthy and HIV-negative) with no recent acute infections or vaccinations. Subsets obtained from CD4+ cells comprised CD45RA+ naive and CD45RA-negative memory cells. The repertoire was sequenced with immunoSEQ multiplex PCR; TCRdb's copy has only in-frame clones and lacks some. Among roughly 2.2 million clones listed, about 90% were seen once. Points from the study as a whole: Only a few donors were included, so the genetic and exposure-history diversity represented was limited.

The sample holds one count of this clone. The antigen remains undetermined. Germline assignment: CDR1 SGHTA and CDR2 FQGTGA. This CDR3 has 15 residues. With V trimmed by 6 bases and J by 5 bases, 8 bases remained unmatched. The source is a man aged 18 to 29 in good health. Some clones in this sample may be carry-over from other donors' samples. Sample: naive CD4+ T cells from PBMCs. Described subset: CD45RA+ positively selected. The chain is built from TRBV7-3 and TRBJ2-3; TRBD2 aligns across 10 bases. The chain's CDR3 is CASSFSGRIGDTQYF. The CDR3 DNA reads TGTGCCAGCAGTTTTAGCGGGAGGATTGGAGATACGCAGTATTTT.